This T cell receptor beta chain was documented in a study of shared clonotypes between healthy human individuals. For the study at large: CD4 naive and memory got three plates each, CD8 naive two, CD8 memory one.

CDR1 and CDR2 (germline): GTSNPN, SVGIG (reference sequence). Trimming removed 0 bases from V and 4 bases from J, with 7 bases in between. The CDR3 is 12 residues long. All donors were Caucasian adults living in Nashville, Tennessee. Memory CD4+ cells were the fraction left after CD45RA+ naive selection. Every subset had its genomic DNA shared out evenly among several immunoSEQ plates. Profiled with immunoSEQ multiplex PCR; TCRdb holds only in-frame clones, not every one. There are around 600,000 clones in the sample; more than 95% occur only once, and approximately 0.057% lies in the top ten. What was sequenced was naive CD4+ T cells sorted from blood. This sample's subset: CD45RA+ positively selected. The chain joins TRBV30 to TRBJ2-7, with no clear D. This clonotype originated in a woman aged 25 to 39 in good health. CDR3 loop: CAWSVLWYEQYF. DNA for the CDR3: TGTGCCTGGAGTGTACTCTGGTACGAGCAGTACTTC.